This section outlines one T cell receptor beta chain sequence together with its context. These data belong to a study of OX40 agonist ivuxolimab in advanced cancers. Repertoires were generated with immunoSEQ multiplex PCR, while TCRdb's copy carries only in-frame clones and drops some. The profile shows some 52,000 clones, approximately 94% of them singletons. Per germline, CDR1 ENHRY and CDR2 SYGVKD. V was clipped by 0 bases and J by 5 bases, with 8 bases between them. The CDR3 has 13 residues. The V gene is TRBV10-3, the J gene TRBJ2-7, with D perhaps TRBD1 or TRBD2 (5 bases each). This receptor was obtained from an adult with an advanced solid tumor such as melanoma, head and neck, liver or kidney cancer. This sample comprised CD4+ or CD8+ T cells sorted from blood, obtained in a trial of the OX40 agonist ivuxolimab. CDR3 nucleotides: TGTGCCATCAGTGAGTCTAGGGACCACGAGCAGTACTTC. This translates into CAISESRDHEQYF.